The subject of this entry is one T cell receptor beta chain. TCRdb's table, derived via immunoSEQ multiplex PCR, lists solely in-frame clones and lacks some. The sample lists hundreds of thousands of clones; around 90% were seen once. This sample is drawn from a study of blood T cell repertoires in COVID-19. Across the study: Sample material is recorded as cDNA or gDNA derived from T cells, B-cell-depleted T cells, or PBMCs.

The CDR3 runs to 19 residues. Sequenced sample: PBMCs or T cells enriched from blood (not recorded which). The chain joins TRBV21-1 to TRBJ2-2; TRBD2 is the table's D call, not checked against the DNA. TRBV21-1 is tagged as a pseudogene. This TCR derives from a woman between 40 and 55 years old who had recovered from COVID-19. CDR3 nucleotides: TGTGCCAGCAGCAAAGCGCCAAAAATAAGCGGGCCCGACACCGGGGAGCTGTTTTTT. Translated, it gives CASSKAPKISGPDTGELFF.